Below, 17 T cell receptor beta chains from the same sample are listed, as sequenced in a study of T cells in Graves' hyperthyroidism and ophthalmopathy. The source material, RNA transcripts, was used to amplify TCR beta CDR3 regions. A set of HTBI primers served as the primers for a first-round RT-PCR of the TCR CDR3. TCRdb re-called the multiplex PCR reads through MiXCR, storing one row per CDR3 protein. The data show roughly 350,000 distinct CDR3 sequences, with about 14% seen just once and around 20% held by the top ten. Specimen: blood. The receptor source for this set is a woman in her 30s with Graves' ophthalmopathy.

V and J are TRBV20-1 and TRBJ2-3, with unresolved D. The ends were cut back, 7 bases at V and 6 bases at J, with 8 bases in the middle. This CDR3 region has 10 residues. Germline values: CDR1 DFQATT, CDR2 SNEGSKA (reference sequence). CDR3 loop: CSVSSDTQYF. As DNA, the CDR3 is TGCAGTGTTAGTTCTGATACGCAGTATTTT.

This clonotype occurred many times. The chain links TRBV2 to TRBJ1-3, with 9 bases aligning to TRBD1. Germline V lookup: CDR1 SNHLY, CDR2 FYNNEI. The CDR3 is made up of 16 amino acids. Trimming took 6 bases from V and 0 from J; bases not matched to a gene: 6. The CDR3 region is CASRVQGAASGNTIYF. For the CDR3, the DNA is TGTGCCAGCAGAGTACAGGGGGCAGCCTCTGGAAACACCATATATTTT. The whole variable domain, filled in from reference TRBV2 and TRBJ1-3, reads EPEVTQTPSHQVTQMGQEVILRCVPISNHLYFYWYRQILGQKVEFLVSFYNNEISEKSEIFDDQFSVERPDGSNFTLKIRSTKLEDSAMYFCASRVQGAASGNTIYFGEGSWLTVV.

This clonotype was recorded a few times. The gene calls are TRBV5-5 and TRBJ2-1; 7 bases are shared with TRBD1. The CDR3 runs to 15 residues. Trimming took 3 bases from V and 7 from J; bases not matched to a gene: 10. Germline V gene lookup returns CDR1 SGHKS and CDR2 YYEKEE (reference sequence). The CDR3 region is CASSSQGKSGNEQFF. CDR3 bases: TGTGCCAGCAGCTCACAGGGGAAAAGCGGTAATGAGCAGTTCTTC.

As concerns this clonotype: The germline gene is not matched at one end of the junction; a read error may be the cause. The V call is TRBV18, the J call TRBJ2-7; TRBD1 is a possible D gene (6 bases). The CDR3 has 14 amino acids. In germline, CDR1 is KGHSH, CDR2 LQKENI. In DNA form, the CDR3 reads TGTGCGAGGTCACGACTTCGGACAGCCTACGAGCGGTACTTC. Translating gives CARSRLRTAYERYF.

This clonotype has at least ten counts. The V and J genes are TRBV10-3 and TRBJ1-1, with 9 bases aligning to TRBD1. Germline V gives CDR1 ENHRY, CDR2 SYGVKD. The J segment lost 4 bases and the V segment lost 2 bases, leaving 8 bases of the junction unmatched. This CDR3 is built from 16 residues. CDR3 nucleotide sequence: TGTGCCATCAGTGAGGAACAGGGGGCGCGGTCCACTGAAGCTTTCTTT. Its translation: CAISEEQGARSTEAFF.

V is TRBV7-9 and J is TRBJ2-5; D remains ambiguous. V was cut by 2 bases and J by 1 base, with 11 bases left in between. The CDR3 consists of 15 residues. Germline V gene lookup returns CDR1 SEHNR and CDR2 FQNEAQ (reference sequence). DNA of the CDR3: TGTGCCAGCAGCTTATTGCTGGCAGCCCAAGAGACCCAGTACTTC. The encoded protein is CASSLLLAAQETQYF.

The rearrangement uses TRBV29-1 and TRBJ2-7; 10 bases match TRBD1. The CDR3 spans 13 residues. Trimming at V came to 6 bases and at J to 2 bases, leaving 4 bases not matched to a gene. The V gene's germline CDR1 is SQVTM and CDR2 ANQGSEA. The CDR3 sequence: CSVGGTGAYEQYF. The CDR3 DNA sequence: TGCAGCGTCGGCGGGACAGGGGCCTACGAGCAGTACTTC.

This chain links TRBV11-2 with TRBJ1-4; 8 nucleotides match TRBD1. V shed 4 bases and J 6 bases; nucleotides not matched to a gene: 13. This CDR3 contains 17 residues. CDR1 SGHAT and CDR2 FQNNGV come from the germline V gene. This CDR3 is CASSSGTGGRGDEKLFF. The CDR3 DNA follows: TGTGCCAGCAGCTCCGGGACAGGCGGCCGTGGGGATGAAAAACTGTTTTTT.

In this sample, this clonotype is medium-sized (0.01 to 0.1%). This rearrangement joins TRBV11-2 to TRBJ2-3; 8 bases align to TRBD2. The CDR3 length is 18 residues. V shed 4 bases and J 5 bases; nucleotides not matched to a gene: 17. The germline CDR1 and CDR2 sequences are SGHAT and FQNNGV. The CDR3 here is CASSSPGGGKGVGDTQYF. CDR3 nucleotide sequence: TGTGCCAGCAGCTCCCCGGGGGGGGGAAAGGGGGTTGGAGATACGCAGTATTTT.

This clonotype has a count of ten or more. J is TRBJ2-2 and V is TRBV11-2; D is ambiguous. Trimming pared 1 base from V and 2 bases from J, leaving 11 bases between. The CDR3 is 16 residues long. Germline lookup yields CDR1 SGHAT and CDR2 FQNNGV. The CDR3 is CASSLGRTVNTGELFF. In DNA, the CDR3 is TGTGCCAGCAGCTTAGGTCGAACAGTAAACACCGGGGAGCTGTTTTTT.

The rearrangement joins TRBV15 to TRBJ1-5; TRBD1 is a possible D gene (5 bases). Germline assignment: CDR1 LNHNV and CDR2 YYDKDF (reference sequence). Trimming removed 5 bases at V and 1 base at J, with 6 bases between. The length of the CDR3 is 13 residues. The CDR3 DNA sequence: TGTGCCACCAGCGGGGGGAGCAATCAGCCCCAGCATTTT. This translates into CATSGGSNQPQHF. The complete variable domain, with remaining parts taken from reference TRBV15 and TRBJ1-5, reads DAMVIQNPRYQVTQFGKPVTLSCSQTLNHNVMYWYQQKSSQAPKLLFHYYDKDFNNEADTPDNFQSRRPNTSFCFLDIRSPGLGDTAMYLCATSGGSNQPQHFGDGTRLSIL.

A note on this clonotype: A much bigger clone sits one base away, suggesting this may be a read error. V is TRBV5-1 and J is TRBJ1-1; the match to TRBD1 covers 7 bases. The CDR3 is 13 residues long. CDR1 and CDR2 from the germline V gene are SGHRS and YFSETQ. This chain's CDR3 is CASSRGQNTEASF. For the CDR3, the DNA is TGCGCCAGCAGCCGGGGACAGAACACTGAAGCTTCCTTT.

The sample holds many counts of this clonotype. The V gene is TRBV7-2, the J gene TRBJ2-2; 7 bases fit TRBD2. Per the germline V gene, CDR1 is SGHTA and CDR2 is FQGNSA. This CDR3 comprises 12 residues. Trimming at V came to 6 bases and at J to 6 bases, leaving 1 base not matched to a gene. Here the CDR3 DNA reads TGTGCCAGCAGTCTAGCGGCCGGGGAGCTGTTTTTT. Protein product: CASSLAAGELFF.

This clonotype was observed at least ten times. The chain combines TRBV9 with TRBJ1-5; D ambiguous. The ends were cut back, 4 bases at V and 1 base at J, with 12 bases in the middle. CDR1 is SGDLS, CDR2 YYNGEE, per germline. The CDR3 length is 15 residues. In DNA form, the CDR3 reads TGTGCCAGCAGCCTCGAGGACGGGAGCAATCAGCCCCAGCATTTT. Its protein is CASSLEDGSNQPQHF.

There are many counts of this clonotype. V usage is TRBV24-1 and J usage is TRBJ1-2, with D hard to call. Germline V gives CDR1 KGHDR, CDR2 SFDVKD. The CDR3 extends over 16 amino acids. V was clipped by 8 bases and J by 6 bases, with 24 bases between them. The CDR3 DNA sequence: TGTGCCACCACCGGCCTTCATTCAGCTGATGCCCATGGCTACACCTTC. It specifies CATTGLHSADAHGYTF.

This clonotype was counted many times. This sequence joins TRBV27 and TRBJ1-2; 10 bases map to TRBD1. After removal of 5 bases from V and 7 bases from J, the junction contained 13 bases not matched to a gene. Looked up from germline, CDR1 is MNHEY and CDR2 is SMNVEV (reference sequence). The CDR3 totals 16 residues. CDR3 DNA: TGTGCCAGCAGTAGCCGGGACAGGGGTATTCCTGGTGGCTACACCTTC. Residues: CASSSRDRGIPGGYTF.

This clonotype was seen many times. The CDR3 DNA is TGTGCCGGAAGACGCGGGGGGAGCGAGGAGACCCAGTACTTC. It encodes CAGRRGGSEETQYF. The chain employs TRBV28 and TRBJ2-5, with 8 bases identical to TRBD2. This CDR3 comprises 14 residues. The junction had 13 bases not matched to a gene; V was cut back by 11 bases and J by 5 bases. The germline V gene encodes CDR1 MDHEN and CDR2 SYDVKM.